The sequence of this T cell receptor beta chain was determined in a study of tumor-infiltrating lymphocytes in oesophageal squamous cell carcinoma listed by TCRdb under 2016. From the cysteine up to the phenylalanine, the CDR3 has a length of 15 residues. Only the CDR3 DNA is retained, 45 bases long and in frame from the first base. For CDR1 and CDR2, the germline V gene lists MNHNS and SASEGT. The library was made by PCR. TCRdb records Illumina HiSeq 2000 as the sequencer. The raw public data were reprocessed by TCRdb itself: fastp quality trimming at Q25, MiXCR clonotype calling, in-frame beta chains only. Identical CDR3 protein sequences are pooled into one entry, listed with their most common genes and DNA. This sample has roughly 21,000 distinct CDR3 sequences in its table, and around two fifths of those were observed once. Less than 45% of the sample goes to the ten largest clones. This clonotype was detected many times. The antigen this receptor binds is unknown. A much more abundant neighbour one base away suggests this may be a read error.

The sequence was obtained from a male donor with esophageal squamous cell carcinoma. Sample: esophageal tumor tissue. Recombination connected TRBV6-1 to TRBJ2-1, with a tentative D gene TRBD2 over 6 matching bases. The DNA end favors TRBJ2-7, so the J call may be wrong. The DNA sequence follows: TGTGCCAGCAGTGAACTAGCGAGCTCCTACAATGAGCAGTACTTC. This yields the protein CASSELASSYNEQYF.